The 31 T cell receptor beta chains presented below share a single source sample, sequenced in a study of blood T cell repertoires in COVID-19. Some clones are missing from TCRdb's copy, which holds only in-frame ones; the method was immunoSEQ multiplex PCR. The sample carries about 250,000 clones, 90% recorded once. The sequencing input was peripheral blood. The receptors stem from an older woman with COVID-19, enrolled during active disease.

This clone was seen only once. The rearrangement joins TRBV6-5 to TRBJ2-2; 10 bases align to TRBD2. Germline V gives CDR1 MNHEY, CDR2 SVGAGI. The CDR3 consists of 14 residues. V dropped 6 bases and J dropped 5; count of bases not matched to a gene: 3. The CDR3: CASRGAGGTGELFF. The CDR3 nucleotides are TGTGCCAGCAGGGGAGCGGGGGGGACCGGGGAGCTGTTTTTT.

The V gene is TRBV25-1, the J gene TRBJ2-5, with 7 bases fitting TRBD1. V lost 0 bases to trimming and J lost 5 bases; unmatched junction nucleotides: 6. The length of the CDR3 is 15 residues. Germline loops: CDR1 MGHDK, CDR2 SYGVNS. The CDR3 nucleotides read TGTGCCAGCAGTGAATATGAAGGGGGCAGGGAGACCCAGTACTTC. It specifies CASSEYEGGRETQYF.

The genes are TRBV12-2 and TRBJ2-3; TRBD2, as called in the table, went unchecked against the DNA. TRBV12-2 constitutes a pseudogene. The CDR3 spans 21 residues. CDR3 coding DNA: TGTGCAAGTCGCTTTCCCCCGTCCCTGAGACTAATGAACAACCGGCCCCGGAAGCAGTATTTT. Its protein product is CASRFPPSLRLMNNRPRKQYF.

The chain is built from TRBV29-1 and TRBJ1-1; D possibly corresponds to TRBD1 (5 bases). Germline CDR1 and CDR2: SQVTM and ANQGSEA. Trimming took off 3 bases at V and 4 bases at J, with 6 bases between the two ends. This CDR3 comprises 11 residues. This CDR3 is CSVEQGTEAFF. DNA for the CDR3: TGCAGCGTTGAGCAGGGCACTGAAGCTTTCTTT.

This clone was found a few times. V gene TRBV27 combines with J gene TRBJ1-5; D is uncertain. From germline, CDR1 is MNHEY and CDR2 SMNVEV (reference sequence). The CDR3 length is 14 residues. V dropped 4 bases and J dropped 0 bases, with 7 bases sitting between them. CDR3 DNA: TGTGCCAGCAGTTCGATAGATAGCAATCAGCCCCAGCATTTT. It codes for CASSSIDSNQPQHF.

The genes are TRBV4-2 and TRBJ2-2; TRBD2 aligns across 10 bases. V lost 0 bases to trimming and J lost 9 bases; unmatched junction nucleotides: 7. Per the germline V gene, CDR1 is LGHNA and CDR2 is YNFKEQ. This CDR3 comprises 16 residues. The CDR3 nucleotides are TGTGCCAGCAGCCAAGATCCCAGGACTAGCGGCAGGGAGCTGTTTTTT. It is translated as CASSQDPRTSGRELFF.

The rearrangement joins TRBV6-5 to TRBJ2-2; tentatively, D is TRBD2 (6 bases). The CDR3 spans 15 residues. The germline V gene has CDR1 MNHEY and CDR2 SVGAGI. Trimming cost V 2 bases and J 5 bases, with 12 bases left between them. CDR3 coding DNA: TGTGCCAGCAGTTACGGCCGGGGGAGTACCGGGGAGCTGTTTTTT. Its translation: CASSYGRGSTGELFF.

The chain is built from TRBV19 and TRBJ1-1; TRBD1 matches at 7 bases. The CDR3 is made up of 13 amino acids. The germline V gene has CDR1 LNHDA and CDR2 SQIVND (reference sequence). The V and J ends lost 6 bases and 8 bases, in that order; junction bases with no gene match: 9. The DNA for the CDR3 is TGTGCCAGTAGGGACACCGGGACAGAAGAAGCTTTCTTT. It yields the protein CASRDTGTEEAFF. The whole variable domain, filled in from reference TRBV19 and TRBJ1-1, reads DGGITQSPKYLFRKEGQNVTLSCEQNLNHDAMYWYRQDPGQGLRLIYYSQIVNDFQKGDIAEGYSVSREKKESFPLTVTSAQKNPTAFYLCASRDTGTEEAFFGQGTRLTVV.

J is TRBJ1-1 and V is TRBV19; TRBD1 matches at 7 bases. The CDR3 totals 12 residues. Germline loops: CDR1 LNHDA, CDR2 SQIVND (reference sequence). Germline trimming cut 5 bases from V and 8 bases from J; bases unmatched to any gene: 5. CDR3 DNA: TGTGCCAGTAGTTCCGGGACAGTCGAAGCTTTCTTT. Amino acid sequence: CASSSGTVEAFF. Combining the CDR3 with reference TRBV19 and TRBJ1-1 gives the whole variable domain DGGITQSPKYLFRKEGQNVTLSCEQNLNHDAMYWYRQDPGQGLRLIYYSQIVNDFQKGDIAEGYSVSREKKESFPLTVTSAQKNPTAFYLCASSSGTVEAFFGQGTRLTVV.

The V call is TRBV2, the J call TRBJ2-1, with D possibly matching TRBD2 (6 bases). CDR3 size: 13 residues. Deletions cut 7 bases from V and 6 bases from J, with 13 bases between. Germline assignment: CDR1 SNHLY and CDR2 FYNNEI. The CDR3 nucleotides read TGTGCCAGCACGCCGAGGACTACCAATGAGCAGTTCTTC. This encodes CASTPRTTNEQFF.

The chain couples TRBV6-2 or TRBV6-3 to TRBJ1-1; D might be TRBD1 (5 bases). This CDR3 has 15 residues. Trimming removed 2 bases at V and 0 bases at J, with 10 bases between. Germline V CDR1 and CDR2: MNHEY, SVGEGT. CDR3 nucleotide sequence: TGTGCCAGCAGTTACCAGGGCAAGATGAACACTGAAGCTTTCTTT. Translated: CASSYQGKMNTEAFF.

The chain links TRBV6-5 to TRBJ1-5, with a weak D call TRBD1 (6 bases). Germline CDR1 MNHEY, CDR2 SVGAGI. The CDR3 length is 13 residues. The CDR3 reads CAGGDNSNQPQHF. CDR3 DNA sequence: TGTGCTGGGGGGGACAATAGCAATCAGCCCCAGCATTTT.

The CDR3 protein is CSAGQGNQPQHF. CDR3 in DNA: TGCAGCGCGGGACAGGGAAATCAGCCCCAGCATTTT. The chain links TRBV29-1 to TRBJ1-5; TRBD1 matches 9 bases. The V gene's germline CDR1 is SQVTM and CDR2 ANQGSEA. The CDR3 runs 12 residues. Trimming cost V 7 bases and J 4 bases; bases outside gene matches: 2. The entire variable domain, with the rest obtained from reference TRBV29-1 and TRBJ1-5, is as follows: SAVISQKPSRDICQRGTSLTIQCQVDSQVTMMFWYRQQPGQSLTLIATANQGSEATYESGFVIDKFPISRPNLTFSTLTVSNMSPEDSSIYLCSAGQGNQPQHFGDGTRLSIL.

The chain couples TRBV7-9 to TRBJ2-3, with D maybe TRBD2 (5 bases). V was shortened by 0 bases and J by 2 bases, with 9 bases between the two germline ends. This CDR3 region has 15 residues. In germline, CDR1 is SEHNR, CDR2 FQNEAQ (reference sequence). This CDR3 is CASSLAHLATDTQYF. CDR3 DNA sequence: TGTGCCAGCAGCTTAGCGCACCTAGCCACAGATACGCAGTATTTT.

This clone was counted between two and nine times. This chain joins TRBV4-1 and TRBJ1-5; the D gene is possibly TRBD1 (5 bases). Germline-derived CDR1 and CDR2 are MGHRA and YSYEKL. V lost 0 bases to trimming and J lost 4 bases, with 13 bases between them. The CDR3 is made up of 16 amino acids. The CDR3: CASSQDNAGGNQPQHF. In DNA form, the CDR3 reads TGCGCCAGCAGCCAAGATAACGCCGGGGGGAATCAGCCCCAGCATTTT.

This clone was seen just once. The V gene is TRBV4-3, the J gene TRBJ1-4; D is possibly TRBD1 (5 bases). From germline, CDR1 is LGHNA and CDR2 YSLEER. The length of the CDR3 is 16 residues. Trimming removed 0 bases from V and 4 bases from J, with 12 bases in between. CDR3 in amino acids: CASSQDLQGGNEKLFF. CDR3 DNA: TGCGCCAGCAGCCAAGATCTTCAGGGCGGTAATGAAAAACTGTTTTTT.

The chain joins TRBV7-9 to TRBJ2-5; D uncertain. The CDR3 spans 13 residues. V was clipped by 0 bases and J by 1 base, with 3 bases between them. Germline assignment: CDR1 SEHNR and CDR2 FQNEAQ (reference sequence). The CDR3 DNA sequence: TGTGCCAGCAGCTTAGCTATCCAAGAGACCCAGTACTTC. Its translation is CASSLAIQETQYF.

This chain connects TRBV29-1 to TRBJ1-1; TRBD1 is a possible D gene (6 bases). The CDR3 has 12 residues. CDR1 and CDR2 (germline): SQVTM, ANQGSEA. The V gene lost 7 bases and the J gene lost 1 base, with 10 bases spanning the gap. CDR3 bases: TGCAGCGCGACACAGGGGAACACTGAAGCTTTCTTT. Protein: CSATQGNTEAFF. The full variable domain, in which reference TRBV29-1 and TRBJ1-1 provide the parts outside the CDR3, is SAVISQKPSRDICQRGTSLTIQCQVDSQVTMMFWYRQQPGQSLTLIATANQGSEATYESGFVIDKFPISRPNLTFSTLTVSNMSPEDSSIYLCSATQGNTEAFFGQGTRLTVV.

V and J are TRBV21-1 and TRBJ1-4. TRBV21-1 is shown as a pseudogene. The CDR3 totals 18 residues. The CDR3 is CASPAKLQGGRGGEKLFF. The CDR3 DNA sequence: TGTGCCAGCCCAGCAAAGTTACAGGGTGGAAGGGGGGGTGAAAAACTGTTTTTT.

V usage is TRBV9 and J usage is TRBJ1-5; D gene unclear. The germline V gene encodes CDR1 SGDLS and CDR2 YYNGEE. CDR3 length: 14 amino acids. V was pared by 2 bases and J by 4 bases, with 10 bases between. DNA of the CDR3: TGTGCCAGCAGCGTTGGAGTTGGGAATCAGCCCCAGCATTTT. It is translated as CASSVGVGNQPQHF.

This chain links TRBV12-3 or TRBV12-4 with TRBJ1-6; D ambiguous. Trimming removed 8 bases at V and 10 bases at J, with 15 bases between. The CDR3 spans 13 residues. For the CDR3, the DNA is TGTGCCAGCTCCCTTCCCGGGATATCACCCCTCCACTTT. It is translated as CASSLPGISPLHF.

J is TRBJ1-1 and V is TRBV7-6; D call uncertain. Between the trimmed V and J ends, which lost 0 bases and 0 bases, there was a span of 11 bases. The germline V gene has CDR1 SGHVS and CDR2 FNYEAQ. The CDR3 covers 16 residues. The CDR3 DNA reads TGTGCCAGCAGCTTAGCGCTTACAGCAATGAACACTGAAGCTTTCTTT. Its translation: CASSLALTAMNTEAFF.

The chain uses TRBV7-2 and TRBJ2-7, with TRBD1 matching over 7 bases. Germline loops: CDR1 SGHTA, CDR2 FQGNSA. This CDR3 has 14 amino acids. Unmatched junction bases numbered 7, after V lost 5 bases and J lost 3 bases. CDR3 bases: TGTGCCAGCAGCCCCCGGACAGGAGACTACGAGCAGTACTTC. Its protein product is CASSPRTGDYEQYF.

The chain combines TRBV19 with TRBJ1-3; TRBD1 matches at 7 bases. V was pared by 3 bases and J by 0 bases, with 5 bases of the junction left unmatched. Germline values: CDR1 LNHDA, CDR2 SQIVND (reference sequence). There are 16 residues in the CDR3. CDR3 nucleotide sequence: TGTGCCAGTAGTATGACAGGGCGACTCTCTGGAAACACCATATATTTT. Its translation is CASSMTGRLSGNTIYF.

The V gene is TRBV11-2, the J gene TRBJ2-7; 7 bases match TRBD2. The CDR3 totals 12 residues. V lost 6 bases and J lost 6; bases outside the gene matches: 5. The germline CDR1 and CDR2 sequences are SGHAT and FQNNGV. CDR3: CASSVGTTEQYF. The DNA of the CDR3 is TGTGCCAGCAGTGTTGGGACTACCGAGCAGTACTTC. The whole variable domain, filled in from reference TRBV11-2 and TRBJ2-7, reads EAGVAQSPRYKIIEKRQSVAFWCNPISGHATLYWYQQILGQGPKLLIQFQNNGVVDDSQLPKDRFSAERLKGVDSTLKIQPAKLEDSAVYLCASSVGTTEQYFGPGTRLTVT.

The J gene is TRBJ2-6, the V gene TRBV6-5, with a tentative D call TRBD2 (5 bases). Between the trimmed V and J ends, which lost 6 bases and 2 bases, there was a span of 11 bases. The CDR3 runs to 15 residues. In germline, CDR1 is MNHEY, CDR2 SVGAGI. The CDR3 DNA reads TGTGCCAGCAGAAGGAGGCAAACTGGGGCCAACGTCCTGACTTTC. Translated, it gives CASRRRQTGANVLTF.

The chain is built from TRBV2 and TRBJ2-7, with 7 bases that match TRBD1. The CDR3 contains 13 residues. V was clipped by 4 bases and J by 2 bases; unmatched bases: 2. Germline V gives CDR1 SNHLY, CDR2 FYNNEI. This CDR3 reads CASSGQGAYEQYF. CDR3 DNA sequence: TGTGCCAGCAGTGGGCAGGGGGCCTACGAGCAGTACTTC.

This clone was counted a single time. The chain couples TRBV20-1 to TRBJ1-2; D call uncertain. The V end was cut by 0 bases, the J end by 12 bases, with 11 bases between. Germline loops: CDR1 DFQATT, CDR2 SNEGSKA (reference sequence). The CDR3 has 11 amino acids. The CDR3 sequence: CSAREGGQDTF. CDR3 nucleotides: TGCAGTGCTAGAGAAGGCGGGCAAGACACCTTC.

This chain connects TRBV6-5 to TRBJ1-3, with D hard to call. This CDR3 contains 14 residues. V gave up 6 bases and J gave up 5 bases, with 14 bases separating them. Germline CDR1 reads MNHEY; CDR2 reads SVGAGI. CDR3 sequence reads: CASSRGTGRNTIYF. DNA of the CDR3: TGTGCCAGCAGCCGAGGAACCGGGAGAAACACCATATATTTT.

The chain couples TRBV9 to TRBJ1-1; no definite D call. V lost 1 base to trimming and J lost 1 base, with 8 bases between them. The CDR3 is 14 amino acids. Per the germline V gene, CDR1 is SGDLS and CDR2 is YYNGEE. This CDR3 is CASSVYTENTEAFF. The CDR3 coding sequence is TGTGCCAGCAGCGTATATACAGAGAACACTGAAGCTTTCTTT.

The chain is built from TRBV23-1 and TRBJ1-1; 10 bases are a match to TRBD1. TRBV23-1 is an open reading frame, and its role is uncertain. V was clipped by 2 bases and J by 0 bases; unmatched bases: 3. The CDR3 is made up of 16 amino acids. CDR3 coding DNA: TGCGCCAGCAGTCAAGGGGACAGGGGTATGAACACTGAAGCTTTCTTT. It yields the protein CASSQGDRGMNTEAFF.